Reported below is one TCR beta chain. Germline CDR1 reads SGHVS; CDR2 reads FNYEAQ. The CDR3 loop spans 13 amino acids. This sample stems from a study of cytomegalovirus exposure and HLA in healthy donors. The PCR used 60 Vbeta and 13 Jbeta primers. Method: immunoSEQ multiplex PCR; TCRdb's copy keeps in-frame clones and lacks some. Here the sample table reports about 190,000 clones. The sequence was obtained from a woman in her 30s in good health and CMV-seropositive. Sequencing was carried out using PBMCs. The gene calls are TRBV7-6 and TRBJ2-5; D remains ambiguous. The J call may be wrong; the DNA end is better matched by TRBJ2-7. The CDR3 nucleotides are TGTGCCAGCAGCATTCAGGCCACCTACGAGCAGTACTTC. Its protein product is CASSIQATYEQYF.